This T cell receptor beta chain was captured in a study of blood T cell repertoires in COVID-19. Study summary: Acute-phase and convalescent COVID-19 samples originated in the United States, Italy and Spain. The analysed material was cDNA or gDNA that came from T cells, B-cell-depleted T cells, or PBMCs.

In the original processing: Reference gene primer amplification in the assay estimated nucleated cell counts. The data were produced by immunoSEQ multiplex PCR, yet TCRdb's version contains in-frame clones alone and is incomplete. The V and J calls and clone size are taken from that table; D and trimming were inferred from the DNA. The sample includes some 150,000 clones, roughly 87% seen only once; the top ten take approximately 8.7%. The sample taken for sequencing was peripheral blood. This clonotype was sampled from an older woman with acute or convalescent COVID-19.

CDR3 bases: TGTGCCATCGGGACTAGCGGGCTCGGGGGGGAGACCCAGTACTTC. It translates to CAIGTSGLGGETQYF. The chain carries TRBV10-3 and TRBJ2-5, with 12 nucleotides matching TRBD2. Germline V gene lookup returns CDR1 ENHRY and CDR2 SYGVKD. This CDR3 is built from 15 residues. The junction had 9 bases not matched to a gene; V was cut back by 8 bases and J by 5 bases.